This T cell receptor beta chain was identified during a study of cytomegalovirus exposure and HLA in healthy donors. 60 Vbeta and 13 Jbeta primers were used in PCR. Sequencing used immunoSEQ multiplex PCR; TCRdb keeps in-frame clones, though not all of them. The top ten hold about 2.1% of the sample, which has roughly 150,000 clones, around 83% seen once. Participants comprised healthy donors of bone marrow. The V gene's germline CDR1 is MDHEN and CDR2 SYDVKM. V was clipped by 6 bases and J by 4 bases; unmatched bases: 8. CDR3 length: 14 residues. V is TRBV28 and J is TRBJ1-1, with 7 bases identical to TRBD1. This TCR came from a woman aged 18 to 35 in good health and CMV-seronegative. The source material was PBMCs. The CDR3 here is CASSAGGIGTEAFF. The CDR3 coding sequence is TGTGCCAGCAGCGCAGGGGGGATAGGCACTGAAGCTTTCTTT.